This TCR beta chain was retrieved from a study of Ad26.COV2.S vaccination and SARS-CoV-2 variants. Treatment described: some 20 received Ad26.COV2.S at low or high dose, single or two shots; several received placebo; per-sample allocation not given. The samples date from day 63 after the first vaccine or placebo injection. Overall study findings and caveats: Possibly, TCR breadth and depth analyses underestimated total T cell responses.

There are 14 residues in the CDR3. V lost 0 bases and J 3 bases, leaving 7 bases between the germline ends. The germline V gene has CDR1 SGDLS and CDR2 YYNGEE. Repertoires were generated with immunoSEQ multiplex PCR, while TCRdb's copy carries only in-frame clones and drops some. The sample lists around 450,000 clones, around 90% occurring once. Regarding this clone: What it binds is not known.

The sequenced sample was peripheral blood, obtained in a trial of Ad26.COV2.S vaccine versus placebo. V is TRBV9 and J is TRBJ1-5; D uncertain. This clonotype was obtained from a person aged 18 to 65 who received the Ad26.COV2.S COVID-19 vaccine or a placebo. The CDR3 DNA sequence: TGTGCCAGCAGCGTAGGTTGGGTCAATCAGCCCCAGCATTTT. Translation gives CASSVGWVNQPQHF.